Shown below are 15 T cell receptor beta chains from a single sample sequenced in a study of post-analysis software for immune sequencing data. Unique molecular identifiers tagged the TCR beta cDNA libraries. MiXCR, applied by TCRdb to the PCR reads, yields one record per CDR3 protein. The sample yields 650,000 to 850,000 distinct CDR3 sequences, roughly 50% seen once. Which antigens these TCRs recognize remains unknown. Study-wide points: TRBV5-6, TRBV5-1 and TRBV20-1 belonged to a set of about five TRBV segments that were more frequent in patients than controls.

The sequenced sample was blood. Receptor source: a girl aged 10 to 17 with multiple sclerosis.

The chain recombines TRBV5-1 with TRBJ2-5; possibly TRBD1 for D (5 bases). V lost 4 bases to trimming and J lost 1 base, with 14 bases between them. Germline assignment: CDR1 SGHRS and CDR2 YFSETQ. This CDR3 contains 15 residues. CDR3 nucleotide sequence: TGCGCCAGCAGCGGTGAGAGACAGTTCCAAGAGACCCAGTACTTC. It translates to CASSGERQFQETQYF.

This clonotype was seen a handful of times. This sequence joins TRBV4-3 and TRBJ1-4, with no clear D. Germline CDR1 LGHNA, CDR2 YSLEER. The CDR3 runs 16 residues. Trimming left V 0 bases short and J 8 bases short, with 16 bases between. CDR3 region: CASSQDWAAPYEKLFF. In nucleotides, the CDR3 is TGCGCCAGCAGCCAAGACTGGGCCGCCCCATACGAAAAACTGTTTTTT.

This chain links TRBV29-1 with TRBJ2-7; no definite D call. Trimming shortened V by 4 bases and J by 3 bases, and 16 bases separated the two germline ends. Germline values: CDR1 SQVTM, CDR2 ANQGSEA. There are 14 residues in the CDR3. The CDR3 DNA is TGCAGCGTTGCGGGTATGGAGCCTTTCTACGAGCAGTACTTC. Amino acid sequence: CSVAGMEPFYEQYF.

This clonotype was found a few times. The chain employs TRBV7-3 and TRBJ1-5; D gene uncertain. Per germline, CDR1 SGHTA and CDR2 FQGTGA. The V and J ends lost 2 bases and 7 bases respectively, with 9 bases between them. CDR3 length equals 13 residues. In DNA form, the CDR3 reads TGTGCCAGCAGCTTATCGGTAGGCCAGCCCCAGCATTTT. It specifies CASSLSVGQPQHF. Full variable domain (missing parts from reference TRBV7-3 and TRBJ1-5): GAGVSQTPSNKVTEKGKYVELRCDPISGHTALYWYRQSLGQGPEFLIYFQGTGAADDSGLPNDRFFAVRPEGSVSTLKIQRTERGDSAVYLCASSLSVGQPQHFGDGTRLSIL.

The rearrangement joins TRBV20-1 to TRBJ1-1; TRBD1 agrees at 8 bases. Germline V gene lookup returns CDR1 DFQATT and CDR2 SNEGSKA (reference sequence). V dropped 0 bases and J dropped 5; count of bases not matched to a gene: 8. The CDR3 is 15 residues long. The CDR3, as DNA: TGCAGTGCTAGAGACGGACAGGGTTCGGAGACTGAAGCTTTCTTT. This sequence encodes CSARDGQGSETEAFF.

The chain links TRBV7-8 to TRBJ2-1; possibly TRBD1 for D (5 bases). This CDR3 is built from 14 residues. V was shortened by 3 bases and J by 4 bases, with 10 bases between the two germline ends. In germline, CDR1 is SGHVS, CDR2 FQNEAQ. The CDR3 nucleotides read TGTGCCAGCAGCTTTCGGCGGACATACAATGAGCAGTTCTTC. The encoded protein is CASSFRRTYNEQFF. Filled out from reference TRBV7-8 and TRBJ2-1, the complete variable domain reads GAGVSQSPRYKVAKRGQDVALRCDPISGHVSLFWYQQALGQGPEFLTYFQNEAQLDKSGLPSDRFFAERPEGSVSTLKIQRTQQEDSAVYLCASSFRRTYNEQFFGPGTRLTVL.

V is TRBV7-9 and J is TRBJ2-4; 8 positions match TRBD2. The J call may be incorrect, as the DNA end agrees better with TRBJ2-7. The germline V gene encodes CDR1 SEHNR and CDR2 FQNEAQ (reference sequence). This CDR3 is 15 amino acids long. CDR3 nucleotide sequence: TGTGCCAGCAGCTTGAGCGGGAGAGGGGCCTACGAGCAGTACTTC. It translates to CASSLSGRGAYEQYF.

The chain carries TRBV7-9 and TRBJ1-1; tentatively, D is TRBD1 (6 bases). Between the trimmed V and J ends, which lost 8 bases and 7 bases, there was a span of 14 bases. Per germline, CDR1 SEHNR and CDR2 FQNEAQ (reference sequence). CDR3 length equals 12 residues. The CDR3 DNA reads TGTGCCAGCGTCCCCGGGGGCGGTGAAGCTTTCTTT. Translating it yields CASVPGGGEAFF.

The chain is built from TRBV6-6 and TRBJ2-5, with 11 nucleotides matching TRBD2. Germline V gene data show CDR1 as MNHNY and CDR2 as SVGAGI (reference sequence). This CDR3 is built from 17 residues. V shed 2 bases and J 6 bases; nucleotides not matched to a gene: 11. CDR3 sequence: CASSYDLVAGGPKTQYF. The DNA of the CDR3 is TGTGCCAGCAGTTACGACCTAGTAGCGGGAGGGCCGAAGACCCAGTACTTC.

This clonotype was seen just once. The CDR3 DNA reads as TGTGCCAGCAGCCGGGACATAGAAGAGACCCAGTACTTC. Protein product: CASSRDIEETQYF. The chain recombines TRBV7-3 with TRBJ2-5; TRBD1 is a possible D gene (6 bases). The V gene's germline CDR1 is SGHTA and CDR2 FQGTGA. The CDR3 has 13 residues. With 5 bases removed from V and 3 bases from J, the gap between germline ends came to 10 bases.

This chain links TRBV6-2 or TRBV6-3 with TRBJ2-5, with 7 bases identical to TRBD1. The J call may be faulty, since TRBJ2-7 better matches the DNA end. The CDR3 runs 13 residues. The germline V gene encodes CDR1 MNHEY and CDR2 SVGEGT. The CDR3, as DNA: TGTGCCAGCAGTCGACAGGACAGGCACGAGCAGTACTTC. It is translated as CASSRQDRHEQYF.

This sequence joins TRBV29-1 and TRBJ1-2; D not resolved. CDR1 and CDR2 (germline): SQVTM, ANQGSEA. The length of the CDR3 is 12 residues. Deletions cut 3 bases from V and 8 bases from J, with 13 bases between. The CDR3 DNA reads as TGCAGCGTTGATTTGTTCCTAGAGGGCTACACCTTC. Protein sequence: CSVDLFLEGYTF.

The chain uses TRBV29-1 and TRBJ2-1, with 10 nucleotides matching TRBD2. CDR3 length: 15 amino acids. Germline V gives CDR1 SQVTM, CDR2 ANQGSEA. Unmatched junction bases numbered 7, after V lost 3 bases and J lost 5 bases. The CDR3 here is CSVDGLAGVNNEQFF. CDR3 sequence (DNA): TGCAGCGTTGATGGTCTAGCGGGGGTGAACAATGAGCAGTTCTTC.

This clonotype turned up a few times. CDR3 sequence (DNA): TGTGCCAGCAGTTCCGACAGGGGATACAATTCACCCCTCCACTTT. This codes for CASSSDRGYNSPLHF. The chain carries TRBV6-5 and TRBJ1-6; 8 nucleotides align to TRBD1. The CDR3 runs to 15 residues. Germline loops: CDR1 MNHEY, CDR2 SVGAGI. The J segment lost 7 bases and the V segment lost 4 bases, leaving 6 bases of the junction unmatched.

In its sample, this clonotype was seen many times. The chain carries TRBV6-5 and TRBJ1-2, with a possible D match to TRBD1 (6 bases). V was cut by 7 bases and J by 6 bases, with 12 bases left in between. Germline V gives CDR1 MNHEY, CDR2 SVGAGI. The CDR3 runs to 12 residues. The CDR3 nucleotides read TGTGCCAGCACCACCACAGGGAATGGCTACACCTTC. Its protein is CASTTTGNGYTF.